What follows is one TCR beta chain and its context. The V gene lost 4 bases and the J gene lost 6 bases, with 14 bases spanning the gap. The germline CDR1 and CDR2 sequences are SGHRS and YFSETQ. The length of the CDR3 is 13 residues. The sample belongs to a study of shared clonotypes between healthy human individuals. Clones were sequenced by immunoSEQ multiplex PCR, and TCRdb holds only the in-frame ones, with some missing. This table has 2,500,000 or so clones, 85% to 95% appearing once. Material: naive CD4+ T cells from PBMCs. The subset: CD45RA+ positively selected. This chain joins TRBV5-1 and TRBJ2-7; no reliable D call. The origin of this receptor is a man aged 18 to 30 in good health. Some clones in this sample may be carry-over from other donors' samples. CDR3 loop: CASSPTMDAEQYF. Written as DNA, the CDR3 is TGCGCCAGCAGCCCCACTATGGACGCCGAGCAGTACTTC.